This is a list of T cell receptor beta chains from one sample in a study of cytomegalovirus exposure and HLA in healthy donors. Produced via immunoSEQ multiplex PCR; TCRdb's table is partial and in-frame only. Of around 14,000 clones listed, about 64% are singletons. The material sequenced was PBMCs. These TCRs come from a woman aged 45-65 years in good health and CMV-seropositive. Both conserved end residues are part of each CDR3. D genes are given only for firm matches. Size is omitted from some rows. Given values are once, few, many or a class for expanded clones.

clone_size d_call j_call v_call cdr3_nt cdr3_aa
NA NA TRBJ2-2 TRBV30 TGTGCCTGGAGTTCAGTGCGGAGGAATCTTAACACCGGGGAGCTGTTTTTT CAWSSVRRNLNTGELFF
few TRBD1 TRBJ1-4 TRBV6-5 TGTGCCAGCAGTTCGGGACAGGTTAGGTTTTTT CASSSGQVRFF
few NA TRBJ1-1 TRBV7-2 TGTGCCAGCAGCTTTCGGCAGACCGGGGCTTTCTTT CASSFRQTGAFF
NA NA TRBJ2-2 TRBV30 TGTGCCTGGAATGGAGCCGGGGAGCTGTTTTTT CAWNGAGELFF
NA NA TRBJ2-1 TRBV29-1 TGCAGCGTAGCTCAGGGAAACAATGAGCAGTTCTTC CSVAQGNNEQFF
NA NA TRBJ2-7 TRBV7-8 TGTGCCAGCAGCTTCCGGGCCTACGAGCAGTACTTC CASSFRAYEQYF
once NA TRBJ1-2 TRBV11-2 TGTGCCAGCAGCTTCCATGGACAGCTTAACTATGGCTACACCTTC CASSFHGQLNYGYTF
few NA TRBJ2-7 TRBV13 TGTGCCAGCAGCTTCGAACAGGGCTCCTACGAGCAGTACTTC CASSFEQGSYEQYF
few NA TRBJ1-5 TRBV27 TGTGCCAGCAGTTTTCGGGGTAATCAGCCCCAGCATTTT CASSFRGNQPQHF
NA TRBD2 TRBJ2-7 TRBV7-8 TGTGCCAGCAGCTCCCACGGGAGGGGCAGGGGAAGAGAGCAGTACTTC CASSSHGRGRGREQYF
NA TRBD2 TRBJ2-1 TRBV4-2 TGTGCCAGCAGCCGCCTACTAGCGGGAGGGCCCAATGAGCAGTTCTTC CASSRLLAGGPNEQFF
NA NA TRBJ2-3 TRBV5-6 TGTGCCAGCAGCTCCGTATCGGTAGCCACGCAGTATTTT CASSSVSVATQYF
NA NA TRBJ1-4 TRBV16 TGTGCCAGCAGCCAATTCGGGGGAACTAATGAAAAACTGTTTTTT CASSQFGGTNEKLFF
NA NA TRBJ2-5 TRBV10-3 TGTGCCATCAGGGGGGCTATCACAGAGACCCAGTACTTC CAIRGAITETQYF
NA NA TRBJ2-7 TRBV29-1 TGCAGCGCTGTTGACGGGAGCTCCTACGAGCAGTACTTC CSAVDGSSYEQYF
NA TRBD2 TRBJ2-7 TRBV9 TGTGCCAGCAGCGTAGAACTAGCGGGAGCCGGAGAGCAGTACTTC CASSVELAGAGEQYF
NA NA TRBJ2-7 TRBV6-5 TGTGCCAGCAGTTCTTTGGGAGTTCCTCCCTACGAGCAGTACTTC CASSSLGVPPYEQYF
NA TRBD1 TRBJ2-5 TRBV29-1 TGCAGCGTAACCGGTTGGGACAGAAAAGAGACCCAGTACTTC CSVTGWDRKETQYF
NA NA TRBJ2-2 TRBV10-1 TGCGCCAGCAAGGGGGAAGGCGGGGAGCTGTTTTTT CASKGEGGELFF
NA NA TRBJ1-1 TRBV4-3 TGCGCCAGCAGCCAAGAACAGACAGCGAACACTGAAGCTTTCTTT CASSQEQTANTEAFF
NA NA TRBJ2-3 TRBV5-4 TGTGCCAGCAGCTTGGGAGGCGTCAGGGCTACAGATACGCAGTATTTT CASSLGGVRATDTQYF
NA TRBD1 TRBJ2-7 TRBV5-6 TGTGCCAGCAGGTGGGACAGGGGCGAGCAGTACTTC CASRWDRGEQYF
NA TRBD1 TRBJ1-5 TRBV30 TGTGCCTGGAGTCGGGACAGCCGGTATCAGCCCCAGCATTTT CAWSRDSRYQPQHF
NA TRBD1 TRBJ1-3 TRBV10-3 TGTGCCATCAGTGAGTTAAGAATTGTAGACAGGGGAGAATCTGGAAACACCATATATTTT CAISELRIVDRGESGNTIYF
NA NA TRBJ2-1 TRBV29-1 TGCAGCGTACGGGAGAGTCTCGATGAGCAGTTCTTC CSVRESLDEQFF
NA TRBD2 TRBJ2-2 TRBV5-4 TGTGCCAGCAGCTCTAGCGGGAGAAGGGGCACCGGGGAGCTGTTTTTT CASSSSGRRGTGELFF
NA NA TRBJ1-2 TRBV5-6 TGTGCCAGCAGCGTAGACTTAGCTAACTATGGCTACACCTTC CASSVDLANYGYTF
NA TRBD2 TRBJ2-1 TRBV10-1 TGCGCCGGCCCGGGTAGGGTGGCGGGAGACTACAATGAGCAGTTCTTC CAGPGRVAGDYNEQFF
NA NA TRBJ1-1 TRBV28 TGTGCCAGCAGTACCTGGCAGAACACTGAAGCTTTCTTT CASSTWQNTEAFF
NA TRBD1 TRBJ2-5 TRBV18 TGTGCCAGCTCACCCCGGGACAGGGAAGAGACCCAGTACTTC CASSPRDREETQYF
NA NA TRBJ2-5 TRBV28 TGTGCCAGCAGTTTAACAGGGAAGTCCCAGTACTTC CASSLTGKSQYF
NA TRBD1 TRBJ1-1 TRBV11-2 TGTGCCAGCAGCTTCGGACAGGGAGGACCCACTGAAGCTTTCTTT CASSFGQGGPTEAFF
NA NA TRBJ2-7 TRBV29-1 TGCAGCGTTTCTGATGCGACGGGAGAGCAGTACTTC CSVSDATGEQYF
NA NA TRBJ2-3 TRBV13 TGTGCCAGCAGCTACATCGGGGGCACAGATACGCAGTATTTT CASSYIGGTDTQYF
once NA TRBJ2-1 TRBV18 TGTGCCAGCTCTTTCCTAGCCGCCGGTGAGCAGTTCTTC CASSFLAAGEQFF
NA NA TRBJ1-5 TRBV6-1 TGTGCCAGCAGTAAACAGCGCAATCAGCCCCAGCATTTT CASSKQRNQPQHF
NA NA TRBJ2-5 TRBV30 TGTGCCTGGAACTTAGGGGGAGAGACCCAGTACTTC CAWNLGGETQYF
NA TRBD1 TRBJ2-7 TRBV20-1 TGCAGTGCCCGACAGGGCTGGGAGCAGTACTTC CSARQGWEQYF
medium-sized NA TRBJ1-1 TRBV30 TGTGCCTGGAGTGCAGGGTCGCTGAACACTGAAGCTTTCTTT CAWSAGSLNTEAFF
few NA TRBJ1-1 TRBV4-3 TGCGCCAGCAGCCAAGCGGGCAGGGGCGAATGGGAAGCTTTCTTT CASSQAGRGEWEAFF
NA NA TRBJ2-7 TRBV5-1 TGCGCCAGCAGCTTGGCCGTTAGTAGCGAGCAGTACTTC CASSLAVSSEQYF
NA NA TRBJ2-2 TRBV11-2 TGTGCCAGCAGCTTAGAAGGAACAGGCCATAACACCGGGGAGCTGTTTTTT CASSLEGTGHNTGELFF
NA NA TRBJ2-7 TRBV7-9 TGTGCCAGCAGCTTTGAGACAAAGAGCGAGCAGTACTTC CASSFETKSEQYF
NA NA TRBJ1-2 TRBV23-1 TGCGCCAGCAGTACCCAGGTGAATGGCTACACCTTC CASSTQVNGYTF
NA TRBD2 TRBJ2-7 TRBV4-2 TGTGCCAGCAGCCAAGAAGGGGCGGGAGGGCCCGGCGAGCAGTACTTC CASSQEGAGGPGEQYF
NA NA TRBJ2-2 TRBV6-5 TGTGCCAGCGGTAGGGGGTCCGGGGAGCTGTTTTTT CASGRGSGELFF
few NA TRBJ1-1 TRBV7-2 TGTGCCAGTCTTCCCCCGTTGAGCGGAGCTTTCTTT CASLPPLSGAFF
few TRBD1 TRBJ1-1 TRBV9 TGTGCCAGCAGCCCGCCCCGGACAGGTGACACTGAAGCTTTCTTT CASSPPRTGDTEAFF
NA TRBD1 TRBJ1-5 TRBV30 TGTGCCTGGAGTGCGGACAGGGACAAGCCCCAGCATTTT CAWSADRDKPQHF
NA TRBD1 TRBJ1-1 TRBV11-2 TGTGCCAGCAGCCCCACCAGGGGGGCGGACACTGAAGCTTTCTTT CASSPTRGADTEAFF
NA NA TRBJ2-1 TRBV4-3 TGCGCCAGCAGCCAAGACCCCGTGGGTAGTTCGGCGAGGGAGCAGTTCTTC CASSQDPVGSSAREQFF
NA TRBD2 TRBJ2-7 TRBV5-1 TGCGCCAGCAGCGCGGGGACTAGCGGAGCCTACGAGCAGTACTTC CASSAGTSGAYEQYF
NA NA TRBJ1-1 TRBV29-1 TGCAGCGGCAGGGGGAACACTGAAGCTTTCTTT CSGRGNTEAFF
NA NA TRBJ1-5 TRBV30 TGTGCCTGGAGTGGGGGGGGTCAGCCCCAGCATTTT CAWSGGGQPQHF
NA TRBD1 TRBJ1-2 TRBV5-1 TGCGCCAGCAGCCCCCGGGACAGGGCGAATTGGGGCTACACCTTC CASSPRDRANWGYTF
NA TRBD1 TRBJ1-2 TRBV6-5 TGTGCCAGCAGAGACAGGGGAAACTATGGCTACACCTTC CASRDRGNYGYTF
NA NA TRBJ1-1 TRBV5-6 TGTGCCAGCAGCATGACAGGCTCTGAAGCTTTCTTT CASSMTGSEAFF
NA TRBD1 TRBJ1-1 TRBV25-1 TGTGCCAGCTCGGACAGGGGGAACACTGAAGCTTTCTTT CASSDRGNTEAFF
NA NA TRBJ1-2 TRBV20-1 TGCAGTGCCTCAGGGGAAGGCTACACCTTC CSASGEGYTF
few NA TRBJ2-7 TRBV11-2 TGTGCCAGCAGCTTAGTGGCAGGGGCCTACGAGCAGTACTTC CASSLVAGAYEQYF